This T cell receptor beta chain was observed in a study of T-cell memory formation after mild COVID-19. Study results and caveats: Pre-infection memory carried some responding clones, suggesting that cross-reactive memory joined.

Germline V gene sequence: CDR1 MGHRA, CDR2 YSYEKL. The CDR3 runs to 14 residues. The ends were cut back, 4 bases at V and 9 bases at J, with 15 bases in the middle. TCRdb ran MiXCR on the 5' RACE reads and lists one entry per CDR3 protein. The table shows approximately 89,000 distinct CDR3 sequences, with roughly 12% occurring only once. Notes on this clonotype: What it recognizes is unknown.

The sample comprised PBMCs or a T cell subset sorted from them (not recorded which). The chain joins TRBV4-1 to TRBJ2-2; D ambiguous. This receptor was identified in a man aged 18 to 29 who had mild COVID-19 (a few samples of this study predate the infection). Cell type and time point are not known. The CDR3 sequence: CASSLFRETWELFF. CDR3 sequence (DNA): TGCGCCAGCAGCCTCTTTCGCGAAACCTGGGAGCTGTTTTTT.